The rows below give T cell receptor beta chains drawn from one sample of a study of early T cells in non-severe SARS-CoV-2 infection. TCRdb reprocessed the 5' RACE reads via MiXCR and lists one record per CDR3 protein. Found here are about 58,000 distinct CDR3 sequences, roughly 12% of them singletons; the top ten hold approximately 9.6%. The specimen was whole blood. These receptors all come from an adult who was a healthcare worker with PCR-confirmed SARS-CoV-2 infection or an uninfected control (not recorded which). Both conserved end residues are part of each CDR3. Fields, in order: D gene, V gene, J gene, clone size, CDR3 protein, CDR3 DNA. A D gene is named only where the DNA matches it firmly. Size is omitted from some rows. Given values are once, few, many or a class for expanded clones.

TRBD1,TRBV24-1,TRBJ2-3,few,CATSGQGNTDTQYF,TGTGCCACCAGTGGACAGGGGAACACAGATACGCAGTATTTT
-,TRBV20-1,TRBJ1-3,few,CSARDQGAGNTIYF,TGCAGTGCTAGAGATCAGGGTGCTGGAAACACCATATATTTT
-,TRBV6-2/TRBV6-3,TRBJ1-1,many,CASSYQGLAEAFF,TGTGCCAGCAGTTACCAGGGTCTGGCTGAAGCTTTCTTT
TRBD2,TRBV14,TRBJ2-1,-,CASSQAVLAGENEQFF,TGTGCCAGCAGCCAAGCTGTCCTAGCGGGAGAAAATGAGCAGTTCTTC
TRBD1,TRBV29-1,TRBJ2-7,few,CSVVGTGAFYEQYF,TGCAGCGTTGTAGGGACAGGGGCCTTCTACGAGCAGTACTTC
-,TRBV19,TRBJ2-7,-,CASRDNSYEQYF,TGTGCCAGTAGGGACAACTCCTACGAGCAGTACTTC
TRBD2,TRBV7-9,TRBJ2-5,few,CASRNDSGGAEETQYF,TGTGCCAGCAGAAACGATAGCGGGGGGGCCGAAGAGACCCAGTACTTC
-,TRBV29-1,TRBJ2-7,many,CSVGDSPYEQYF,TGCAGCGTGGGCGACAGTCCCTACGAGCAGTACTTC
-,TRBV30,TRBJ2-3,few,CAWNRGGTDTQYF,TGTGCCTGGAACAGGGGAGGAACAGATACGCAGTATTTT
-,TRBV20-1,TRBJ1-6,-,CSASEPYNSPLHF,TGCAGTGCTAGCGAACCCTATAATTCACCCCTCCACTTT
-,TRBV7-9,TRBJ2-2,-,CASSFRGPGTGELFF,TGTGCCAGCAGCTTCCGAGGGCCTGGCACCGGGGAGCTGTTTTTT
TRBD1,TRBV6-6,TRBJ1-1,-,CASRMIPGDRGRYTEAFF,TGTGCCAGCAGGATGATACCTGGGGACAGGGGTCGGTACACTGAAGCTTTCTTT
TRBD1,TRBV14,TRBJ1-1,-,CASSPVGGLNTEAFF,TGTGCCAGCAGCCCGGTAGGGGGCCTGAACACTGAAGCTTTCTTT
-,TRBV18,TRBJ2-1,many,CASSRQNNEQFF,TGTGCCAGCTCACGACAGAACAATGAGCAGTTCTTC
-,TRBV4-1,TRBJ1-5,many,CASSQREGAQPQHF,TGCGCCAGCAGCCAACGGGAAGGGGCCCAGCCCCAGCATTTT
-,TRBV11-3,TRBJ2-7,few,CASSSTDSYEQYF,TGTGCCAGCAGCTCGACAGACTCCTACGAGCAGTACTTC
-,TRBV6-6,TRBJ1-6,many,CASRQDSSYNSPLHF,TGTGCCAGCAGGCAGGACAGCTCCTATAATTCACCCCTCCACTTT
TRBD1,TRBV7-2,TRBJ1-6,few,CANSLDRGRSPLHF,TGTGCCAACAGCCTGGACAGGGGGAGATCACCCCTCCACTTT
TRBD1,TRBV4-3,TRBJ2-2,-,CASSQRDRASGELFF,TGCGCCAGCAGCCAGAGGGACAGGGCCTCGGGGGAGCTGTTTTTT
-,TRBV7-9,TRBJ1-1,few,CASSLGPIGAGGGGVTEAFF,TGTGCCAGCAGCTTAGGCCCTATCGGTGCGGGGGGCGGAGGTGTCACTGAAGCTTTCTTT
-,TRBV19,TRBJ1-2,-,CASSIRPGNNYGYTF,TGTGCCAGTAGTATTCGCCCCGGGAACAACTATGGCTACACCTTC
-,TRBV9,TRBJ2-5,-,CASSTHSGRETQYF,TGTGCCAGCAGCACCCACAGCGGTCGGGAGACCCAGTACTTC
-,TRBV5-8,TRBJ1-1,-,CASSLGRLNTEAFF,TGTGCCAGCAGCTTGGGAAGGCTGAACACTGAAGCTTTCTTT
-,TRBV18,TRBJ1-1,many,CASSPQASGTEAFF,TGTGCCAGCTCACCACAAGCCAGCGGTACTGAAGCTTTCTTT
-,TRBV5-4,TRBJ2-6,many,CASSLGGTGANVLTF,TGTGCCAGCAGCTTGGGAGGTACTGGGGCCAACGTCCTGACTTTC
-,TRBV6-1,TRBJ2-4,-,CASSEAGSYIQYF,TGTGCCAGCAGTGAAGCTGGGAGCTACATTCAGTACTTC
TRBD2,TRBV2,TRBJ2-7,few,CASSETSGRFSEQYF,TGTGCCAGCAGTGAGACTAGCGGGAGATTTAGCGAGCAGTACTTC
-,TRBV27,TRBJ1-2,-,CASSFGGANYGYTF,TGTGCCAGCAGTTTCGGTGGGGCTAACTATGGCTACACCTTC
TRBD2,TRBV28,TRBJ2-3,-,CASSLGGLAGTTDTQYF,TGTGCCAGCAGTTTAGGAGGCCTAGCGGGGACCACAGATACGCAGTATTTT
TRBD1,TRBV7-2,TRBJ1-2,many,CASSQGQGASYGYTF,TGTGCCAGCAGCCAGGGACAGGGGGCAAGCTATGGCTACACCTTC
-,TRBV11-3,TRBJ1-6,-,CASSGGENSPLHF,TGTGCCAGCAGCGGCGGGGAAAATTCACCCCTCCACTTT
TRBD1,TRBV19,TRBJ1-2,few,CASSPQTGAILNGYTF,TGTGCCAGTAGTCCTCAGACAGGGGCCATACTGAATGGCTACACCTTC
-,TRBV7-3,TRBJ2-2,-,CASSLNSPGELFF,TGTGCCAGCAGCTTAAATTCTCCCGGGGAGCTGTTTTTT
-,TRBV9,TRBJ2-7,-,CASSRTHSYEQYF,TGTGCCAGCAGCCGGACTCACTCCTACGAGCAGTACTTC
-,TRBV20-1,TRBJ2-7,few,CSASYNSYEQYF,TGCAGTGCTAGCTACAACTCCTACGAGCAGTACTTC
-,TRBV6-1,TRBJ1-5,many,CASSDDSNQPQHF,TGTGCCAGCAGTGATGACAGCAATCAGCCCCAGCATTTT
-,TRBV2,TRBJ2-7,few,CASTSGTHYEQYF,TGTGCCAGCACCTCCGGGACGCACTACGAGCAGTACTTC
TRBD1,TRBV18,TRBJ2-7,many,CASSKGGSSYEQYF,TGTGCCAGCTCTAAAGGGGGCAGCTCCTACGAGCAGTACTTC
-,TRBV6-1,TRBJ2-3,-,CAGTSTDTQYF,TGTGCCGGTACTAGCACAGATACGCAGTATTTT
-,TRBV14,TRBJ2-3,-,CASSQARGGPSTDTQYF,TGTGCCAGCAGCCAAGCGAGGGGAGGACCTAGCACAGATACGCAGTATTTT
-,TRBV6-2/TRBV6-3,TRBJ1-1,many,CASSWEFLTEAFF,TGTGCCAGCAGTTGGGAGTTTTTAACGGAAGCTTTCTTT
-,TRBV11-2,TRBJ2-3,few,CASSLDRTGTRKTQYF,TGTGCCAGCAGCTTAGACCGGACGGGTACAAGGAAGACGCAGTATTTT
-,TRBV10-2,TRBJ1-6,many,CASSEMAALNSPLHF,TGCGCCAGCAGTGAAATGGCAGCACTGAATTCACCCCTCCACTTT
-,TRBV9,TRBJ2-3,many,CASSVSSSGTDTQYF,TGTGCCAGCAGCGTATCGTCTAGCGGCACAGATACGCAGTATTTT
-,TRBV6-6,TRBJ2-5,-,CASARFFQETQYF,TGTGCCAGCGCGAGGTTTTTCCAAGAGACCCAGTACTTC
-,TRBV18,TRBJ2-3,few,CASSWTSTDTQYF,TGTGCCAGCTCCTGGACTAGCACAGATACGCAGTATTTT
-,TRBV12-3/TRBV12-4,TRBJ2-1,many,CASSFALTDEQFF,TGTGCCAGCAGTTTTGCTCTTACGGATGAGCAGTTCTTC
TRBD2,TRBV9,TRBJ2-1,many,CASSPRLAGGRYEQFF,TGTGCCAGCAGCCCAAGACTAGCGGGGGGGCGCTATGAGCAGTTCTTC
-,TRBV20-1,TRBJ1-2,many,CSARTQWEDGYTF,TGCAGTGCCCGGACACAATGGGAGGATGGCTACACCTTC
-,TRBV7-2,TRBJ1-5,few,CASSLFTGPTNQPQHF,TGTGCCAGCAGCTTATTTACGGGACCCACCAATCAGCCCCAGCATTTT
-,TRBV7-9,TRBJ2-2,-,CASSLLRGLSAGELFF,TGTGCCAGCAGCTTATTAAGGGGCCTGAGTGCCGGGGAGCTGTTTTTT
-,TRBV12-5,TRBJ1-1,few,CASGFAGGVSSEAFF,TGTGCTAGTGGTTTTGCCGGGGGGGTTAGTAGTGAAGCTTTCTTT
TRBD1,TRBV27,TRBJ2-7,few,CASSPGTGVYEQYF,TGTGCCAGCAGTCCCGGGACAGGGGTCTACGAGCAGTACTTC